These T cell receptor beta chains were read from a single sample in a study of blood T cell repertoires in COVID-19. Sequencing was performed with immunoSEQ multiplex PCR; in TCRdb, only in-frame clones are kept and a portion is missing. The table lists 150,000 to 160,000 clones, 88% of them singletons, with around 2.5% in the top ten. What was sequenced was peripheral blood. The receptors originated from a woman in her 70s with acute or convalescent COVID-19. The CDR3 runs from the conserved cysteine through the conserved F or W. A D gene is named only where the DNA matches it firmly. Size tells how often a clone was seen (once, few, many) or the class of an expanded clone, and some rows leave it out.

j_call: TRBJ2-3; d_call: -; v_call: TRBV5-8; clone_size: -; cdr3_nt: TGTGCCAGCAGCTTGGCCTGGCGGGGAAGCACAGATACGCAGTATTTT; cdr3_aa: CASSLAWRGSTDTQYF
j_call: TRBJ1-1; d_call: TRBD1; v_call: TRBV9; clone_size: few; cdr3_nt: TGTGCCAGCAGCGTAGGTACAGGGGGCGCGCGTAGTGAAGCTTTCTTT; cdr3_aa: CASSVGTGGARSEAFF
j_call: TRBJ1-4; d_call: -; v_call: TRBV5-6; clone_size: -; cdr3_nt: TGTGCCAGCAGCTTGGGAGGCCAGGGCGTTGAAAAACTGTTTTTT; cdr3_aa: CASSLGGQGVEKLFF
j_call: TRBJ2-1; d_call: TRBD1; v_call: TRBV19; clone_size: -; cdr3_nt: TGTGCCAGTAGCCCCGTTTGGCAGGGGGCCAACAATGAGCAGTTCTTC; cdr3_aa: CASSPVWQGANNEQFF
j_call: TRBJ1-1; d_call: TRBD1; v_call: TRBV28; clone_size: -; cdr3_nt: TGTGCCAGCAGTTTAGGGGGACAGGGTGGCACTGAAGCTTTCTTT; cdr3_aa: CASSLGGQGGTEAFF
j_call: TRBJ1-2; d_call: TRBD1; v_call: TRBV19; clone_size: -; cdr3_nt: TGTGCCAGTAGAAGGGCCGGGGACAGGGGAAGTAACTATGGCTACACCTTC; cdr3_aa: CASRRAGDRGSNYGYTF
j_call: TRBJ1-5; d_call: TRBD1; v_call: TRBV28; clone_size: -; cdr3_nt: TGTGCCAGCGTACAGGGGGCCAAGGGCAATCAGCCCCAGCATTTT; cdr3_aa: CASVQGAKGNQPQHF
j_call: TRBJ2-1; d_call: -; v_call: TRBV3-1/TRBV3-2; clone_size: -; cdr3_nt: TGTGCCAGCAGCCTCGGCGGTGCGCAGTTCTTC; cdr3_aa: CASSLGGAQFF
j_call: TRBJ1-2; d_call: -; v_call: TRBV7-2; clone_size: -; cdr3_nt: TGTGCCAGCAGCCACATGACTCTTGGCTATGGCTACACCTTC; cdr3_aa: CASSHMTLGYGYTF
j_call: TRBJ1-1; d_call: -; v_call: TRBV11-3; clone_size: -; cdr3_nt: TGTGCCAGCAAAGGAGCAAGTGAAGAAGCTTTCTTT; cdr3_aa: CASKGASEEAFF
j_call: TRBJ2-2; d_call: TRBD1; v_call: TRBV7-3; clone_size: few; cdr3_nt: TGTGCCAGCAGCTATCAACAGGGGGCCGCGACCGGGGAGCTGTTTTTT; cdr3_aa: CASSYQQGAATGELFF
j_call: TRBJ1-1; d_call: -; v_call: TRBV6-5; clone_size: -; cdr3_nt: TGTGCCAGCAGTTTGGGACAGAACACTGAAGCTTTCTTT; cdr3_aa: CASSLGQNTEAFF
j_call: TRBJ2-3; d_call: TRBD2; v_call: TRBV5-1; clone_size: -; cdr3_nt: TGCGCCAGTTCCGATCCTAGCGGGGGGCCCTTGGATACGCAGTATTTT; cdr3_aa: CASSDPSGGPLDTQYF
j_call: TRBJ1-2; d_call: -; v_call: TRBV6-5; clone_size: -; cdr3_nt: TGTGCCAGCCGAGGAACAAAAAACTATGGCTACACCTTC; cdr3_aa: CASRGTKNYGYTF
j_call: TRBJ1-1; d_call: -; v_call: TRBV5-6; clone_size: -; cdr3_nt: TGTGCCAGCAGCTTGTGGGTCAGGGACACTGAAGCTTTCTTT; cdr3_aa: CASSLWVRDTEAFF
j_call: TRBJ2-6; d_call: -; v_call: TRBV5-6; clone_size: -; cdr3_nt: TGTGCCAGCAGCTTGAGGCCAGGGCGGGGACCTGGGGCCAACGTCCTGACTTTC; cdr3_aa: CASSLRPGRGPGANVLTF
j_call: TRBJ1-4; d_call: -; v_call: TRBV7-2; clone_size: -; cdr3_nt: TGTGCCAGCAGCCAATCTGGAGGTAATAATGAAAAACTGTTTTTT; cdr3_aa: CASSQSGGNNEKLFF
j_call: TRBJ1-3; d_call: -; v_call: TRBV7-2; clone_size: -; cdr3_nt: TGTGCCAGCAGCTTAGGATCAGGGATAACTGGAAACACCATATATTTT; cdr3_aa: CASSLGSGITGNTIYF
j_call: TRBJ1-6; d_call: -; v_call: TRBV27; clone_size: -; cdr3_nt: TGTGCCAGCAGTTTGGGGGCCCACCTAACACCCCTCCACTTT; cdr3_aa: CASSLGAHLTPLHF
j_call: TRBJ2-3; d_call: TRBD2; v_call: TRBV30; clone_size: -; cdr3_nt: TGTGCCTGGAGATCTAGCGGGGTTGCAGATACGCAGTATTTT; cdr3_aa: CAWRSSGVADTQYF
j_call: TRBJ1-1; d_call: TRBD1; v_call: TRBV5-8; clone_size: -; cdr3_nt: TGTGCCAGCAGCTTCAGGTTTGGGACAGGGGACACTGAAGCTTTCTTT; cdr3_aa: CASSFRFGTGDTEAFF
j_call: TRBJ1-2; d_call: TRBD1; v_call: TRBV18; clone_size: -; cdr3_nt: TGTGCCAGCTCAGCAGGGGGTAACTATGGCTACACCTTC; cdr3_aa: CASSAGGNYGYTF
j_call: TRBJ1-4; d_call: -; v_call: TRBV19; clone_size: -; cdr3_nt: TGTGCCAGTAGTATAGATTCCCGGAGGCAAAAACTGTTTTTT; cdr3_aa: CASSIDSRRQKLFF
j_call: TRBJ2-5; d_call: TRBD2; v_call: TRBV5-1; clone_size: -; cdr3_nt: TGCGCCAGCAGCTTGGAACTAGCGAGGGAGACCCAGTACTTC; cdr3_aa: CASSLELARETQYF
j_call: TRBJ2-3; d_call: TRBD2; v_call: TRBV9; clone_size: -; cdr3_nt: TGTGCCAGCAGCGCGAGAATAGCGGGGGGGCCGGCAGATACGCAGTATTTT; cdr3_aa: CASSARIAGGPADTQYF
j_call: TRBJ2-7; d_call: TRBD1; v_call: TRBV27; clone_size: -; cdr3_nt: TGTGCCAGCAGTTTATCTCGAATCGGACAGGGGGCTTCATACGAGCAGTACTTC; cdr3_aa: CASSLSRIGQGASYEQYF
j_call: TRBJ2-6; d_call: -; v_call: TRBV11-1; clone_size: -; cdr3_nt: TGTGCCAGCAGCTCAAGAGTCCTCTCTGGGGCCAACGTCCTGACTTTC; cdr3_aa: CASSSRVLSGANVLTF
j_call: TRBJ2-7; d_call: -; v_call: TRBV7-2; clone_size: -; cdr3_nt: TGTGCCAGCAGATCGGACAGCTACGAGCAGTACTTC; cdr3_aa: CASRSDSYEQYF
j_call: TRBJ1-1; d_call: -; v_call: TRBV13; clone_size: -; cdr3_nt: TGTGCCAGCAGCTTAGGGGGGCGCTGGACTGAAGCTTTCTTT; cdr3_aa: CASSLGGRWTEAFF
j_call: TRBJ1-1; d_call: -; v_call: TRBV5-8; clone_size: -; cdr3_nt: TGTGCCAGCAGCTTGGCACAGGTAACCCTTTTGAGCACTGAAGCTTTCTTT; cdr3_aa: CASSLAQVTLLSTEAFF
j_call: TRBJ1-1; d_call: TRBD1; v_call: TRBV30; clone_size: -; cdr3_nt: TGTGCCTGGAGTGTAGGGTCAGGGGGGCGGTTAAGAACTGAAGCTTTCTTT; cdr3_aa: CAWSVGSGGRLRTEAFF
j_call: TRBJ1-2; d_call: -; v_call: TRBV5-6; clone_size: -; cdr3_nt: TGTGCCAGCACCACGAGACAGGCTTATGGCTACACCTTC; cdr3_aa: CASTTRQAYGYTF
j_call: TRBJ1-2; d_call: TRBD1; v_call: TRBV2; clone_size: -; cdr3_nt: TGTGCCAGCAGGGATAGGACAGGGGGAAGCTATGGCTACACCTTC; cdr3_aa: CASRDRTGGSYGYTF
j_call: TRBJ1-2; d_call: -; v_call: TRBV12-3/TRBV12-4; clone_size: -; cdr3_nt: TGTGCCAGCCATCTACCGGGAAGTGGCTACACCTTC; cdr3_aa: CASHLPGSGYTF
j_call: TRBJ2-3; d_call: -; v_call: TRBV6-5; clone_size: once; cdr3_nt: TGTGCCAGCAGTCAGCAGGGAAACGGCGTCCCTACGCAGTATTTT; cdr3_aa: CASSQQGNGVPTQYF
j_call: TRBJ1-3; d_call: -; v_call: TRBV21-1; clone_size: -; cdr3_nt: TGTGCCAGCAGCAATGGGACAGGGGAGCCTGGAAACACCATATATTTT; cdr3_aa: CASSNGTGEPGNTIYF
j_call: TRBJ1-6; d_call: TRBD1; v_call: TRBV7-9; clone_size: -; cdr3_nt: TGTGCCAGCAGCTCTGACAGGGAGCATTCACCCCTCCACTTT; cdr3_aa: CASSSDREHSPLHF
j_call: TRBJ1-2; d_call: -; v_call: TRBV28; clone_size: -; cdr3_nt: TGTGCCAGCAGAACCACGAGGTCCGGCTACACCTTC; cdr3_aa: CASRTTRSGYTF
j_call: TRBJ1-1; d_call: -; v_call: TRBV6-2/TRBV6-3; clone_size: -; cdr3_nt: TGTGCCAGCAGTTACTCGCCTCTCGGGTCAAGGACTGAAGCTTTCTTT; cdr3_aa: CASSYSPLGSRTEAFF
j_call: TRBJ1-6; d_call: -; v_call: TRBV2; clone_size: -; cdr3_nt: TGTGCCAGCAGTGGACAGCTCTATAATTCACCCCTCCACTTT; cdr3_aa: CASSGQLYNSPLHF
j_call: TRBJ2-1; d_call: TRBD2; v_call: TRBV3-1/TRBV3-2; clone_size: -; cdr3_nt: TGTGCCAGCAGCCAAGAAGGTCTAGCGGGGGGCTCCTACAATGAGCAGTTCTTC; cdr3_aa: CASSQEGLAGGSYNEQFF
j_call: TRBJ1-2; d_call: TRBD1; v_call: TRBV5-5; clone_size: -; cdr3_nt: TGTGCCAGCAGCCTTTTAGGGACAGGGAATAACTATGGCTACACCTTC; cdr3_aa: CASSLLGTGNNYGYTF
j_call: TRBJ1-2; d_call: -; v_call: TRBV27; clone_size: -; cdr3_nt: TGTGCCAGCAGTTTTGGGCAGGGCTATGGCTACACCTTC; cdr3_aa: CASSFGQGYGYTF
j_call: TRBJ2-7; d_call: -; v_call: TRBV6-5; clone_size: -; cdr3_nt: TGTGCCAGCCTCAACTCGGGACACTCCTACGAGCAGTACTTC; cdr3_aa: CASLNSGHSYEQYF
j_call: TRBJ1-2; d_call: -; v_call: TRBV5-6; clone_size: -; cdr3_nt: TGTGCCAGCAGAAGTTACAGGGCTGGCTACACCTTC; cdr3_aa: CASRSYRAGYTF
j_call: TRBJ1-2; d_call: -; v_call: TRBV4-2; clone_size: -; cdr3_nt: TGTGCCAGCAGCCAACTCCTCTCAGGGAGGTATGGCTACACCTTC; cdr3_aa: CASSQLLSGRYGYTF
j_call: TRBJ2-1; d_call: TRBD1; v_call: TRBV11-2; clone_size: -; cdr3_nt: TGTGCCAGCAGCGTCAAAGCCTCGGGACAGGGGTTTAGGTGGGAGCAGTTCTTC; cdr3_aa: CASSVKASGQGFRWEQFF
j_call: TRBJ2-3; d_call: TRBD2; v_call: TRBV29-1; clone_size: -; cdr3_nt: TGCAGCGCCGGATCCAGCGGGGGGACCCTACGGCAGTATTTT; cdr3_aa: CSAGSSGGTLRQYF
j_call: TRBJ2-3; d_call: -; v_call: TRBV3-1/TRBV3-2; clone_size: -; cdr3_nt: TGTGCCAGCAGCCAAGCGGCAGATACGCAGTATTTT; cdr3_aa: CASSQAADTQYF